The sequence of this T cell receptor delta chain was determined in a study of γδ T cells in repeated Plasmodium falciparum infection. The wider study: Four controlled malaria infections with P. falciparum NF54 spanned about 600 days. Sampling occurred at baseline, pre-infection for selected infections, and 21 days post-infection.

TCRdb re-called the multiplex PCR reads with CATT. The table records tens of thousands of delta-chain clones, approximately 1% of them present only once. As for this clone: Its cognate antigen is unknown. TCRdb's listed protein matches a much larger clone and diverges from this DNA's translation at residue 9, likely through a read error; the protein shown comes from the DNA.

The CDR3 has 23 amino acids. Germline V gene lookup returns CDR1 GEAIGNYY and CDR2 EKD. The ends lost 0 bases at V and 4 bases at J; junction bases unmatched: 24. Study outcomes and limitations: In Vdelta2-negative, largely Vdelta1+, gammadelta repertoires, repeated controlled infections appeared to drive clonal selection waves. The Malian cohort came from a small rural village of predominantly one ethnic group.

Flow sorting of PBMC yielded separate Vgamma9/Vdelta2+ and Vdelta2-negative gammadelta T cell populations for bulk repertoire analysis. The J gene is TRDJ2, the V gene TRDV2; 11 nucleotides match TRDD3. Germline matching of the DNA provided the J gene here, since TCRdb leaves it blank. The TCR comes from a pool of human donors (malaria-infected and uninfected, not separated). Sequencing used gamma-delta T cells from blood. The CDR3 coding sequence is TGTGCCTGTGACACCGTAAAAGGACTCGAAATAATGGGGGATACGCGTAGGACAGCACAACTCTTCTTT. This codes for CACDTVKGLEIMGDTRRTAQLFF.